A selection of T cell receptor beta chains follows, all from one sample in a study of OX40 agonist ivuxolimab in advanced cancers. Only in-frame clones appear in the TCRdb table, and some are missing; sequencing was by immunoSEQ multiplex PCR. This sample has 75,000 to 100,000 clones, with roughly 90% found just once. The sample here was CD4+ or CD8+ T cells sorted from blood, taken in a trial of the OX40 agonist ivuxolimab. The receptors shown here come from an adult with an advanced solid tumor such as melanoma, head and neck, liver or kidney cancer. The CDR3 runs from the conserved cysteine through the conserved F or W. Fields, in order: D gene, clone size, V gene, J gene, CDR3 protein, CDR3 DNA. A D gene is named only where the DNA matches it firmly. A row's size may be missing; if present it is once, few, many or a size class.

>TRBD2|once|TRBV19|TRBJ2-1
CASSIGLAGEQFF
TGTGCCAGTAGTATAGGACTAGCGGGGGAGCAGTTCTTC
>TRBD2|-|TRBV29-1|TRBJ2-4
CSVDNREGNIQYF
TGCAGCGTTGATAATCGGGAGGGGAACATTCAGTACTTC
>-|-|TRBV19|TRBJ1-5
CASSIVWGNQPQHF
TGTGCCAGTAGTATAGTTTGGGGGAATCAGCCCCAGCATTTT
>-|-|TRBV18|TRBJ2-6
CASSPGANVLTF
TGTGCCAGCTCACCGGGGGCCAACGTCCTGACTTTC
>-|-|TRBV6-5|TRBJ2-2
CASSYGGGRSGELFF
TGTGCCAGCAGTTACGGTGGGGGCCGGAGCGGGGAGCTGTTTTTT
>-|-|TRBV6-5|TRBJ1-1
CASRLQGLNTEAFF
TGTGCCAGCAGACTCCAGGGGTTGAACACTGAAGCTTTCTTT
>TRBD1|-|TRBV5-5|TRBJ2-7
CASRTDRGAYEQYF
TGTGCCAGCAGGACCGACAGGGGCGCCTACGAGCAGTACTTC
>TRBD2|-|TRBV6-1|TRBJ2-3
CASRSSGRPDTQYF
TGTGCCAGCAGATCTAGCGGGAGGCCAGATACGCAGTATTTT
>TRBD1|-|TRBV19|TRBJ2-7
CASSLGTGGFLRNEQYF
TGTGCCAGTAGTCTCGGGACAGGGGGGTTTCTTCGGAACGAGCAGTACTTC
>TRBD1|-|TRBV7-9|TRBJ1-2
CASSSSGGNGYTF
TGTGCCAGCAGCTCTTCAGGGGGGAATGGCTACACCTTC
>-|-|TRBV5-1|TRBJ2-4
CASSLSFGTGTAKNIQYF
TGCGCCAGCAGCTTGTCCTTCGGGACCGGGACCGCCAAAAACATTCAGTACTTC
>-|-|TRBV5-6|TRBJ1-1
CASSWGPGATEAFF
TGTGCCAGCAGCTGGGGACCAGGAGCTACTGAAGCTTTCTTT
>-|-|TRBV2|TRBJ1-5
CASSEQGSLQPQHF
TGTGCCAGCAGTGAGCAGGGTTCCCTTCAGCCCCAGCATTTT
>TRBD2|-|TRBV27|TRBJ2-1
CASSPSGRSYNEQFF
TGTGCCAGCAGTCCGAGCGGGAGAAGTTACAATGAGCAGTTCTTC
>TRBD1|-|TRBV7-2|TRBJ2-3
CASSPNLDRGTDTQYF
TGTGCCAGCAGCCCTAACCTGGACAGGGGCACAGATACGCAGTATTTT
>TRBD2|-|TRBV25-1|TRBJ2-1
CASSEECLAGDPSNEQFF
TGTGCCAGCAGTGAAGAGTGTCTAGCGGGAGACCCCTCCAATGAGCAGTTCTTC
>-|-|TRBV19|TRBJ2-5
CASSMAAQETQYF
TGTGCCAGTAGTATGGCGGCCCAAGAGACCCAGTACTTC
>-|-|TRBV6-1|TRBJ1-2
CASRQGGSGYTF
TGTGCCAGCAGACAGGGAGGGAGTGGCTACACCTTC
>TRBD1|-|TRBV10-3|TRBJ2-3
CATRDSLTDTQYF
TGTGCCACCAGGGACAGCCTCACAGATACGCAGTATTTT
>-|few|TRBV7-2|TRBJ2-3
CASSLNNRRDTQYF
TGTGCCAGCAGCTTAAACAACAGGAGAGATACGCAGTATTTT
>TRBD1|once|TRBV15|TRBJ2-6
CATSTVPPGQGGVGANVLTF
TGTGCCACCAGCACTGTACCCCCGGGACAGGGAGGGGTCGGGGCCAACGTCCTGACTTTC
>-|few|TRBV10-3|TRBJ1-5
CAIGRTDNQPQHF
TGTGCCATCGGGAGGACAGATAATCAGCCCCAGCATTTT
>-|once|TRBV28|TRBJ1-1
CASSSPRGHHTEAFF
TGTGCCAGCAGTTCCCCCAGGGGCCATCACACTGAAGCTTTCTTT
>-|-|TRBV30|TRBJ1-4
CAWRQRINEKLFF
TGTGCCTGGAGACAGAGAATAAATGAAAAACTGTTTTTT
>TRBD2|-|TRBV7-9|TRBJ2-3
CASRGRERSDTQYF
TGTGCCAGCAGGGGGCGGGAGAGGTCAGATACGCAGTATTTT
>-|-|TRBV4-2|TRBJ2-5
CASSRMRGVSGQETQYF
TGTGCCAGCAGCCGCATGAGGGGGGTTTCGGGCCAAGAGACCCAGTACTTC
>-|-|TRBV5-1|TRBJ2-2
CASSLAEGSNTGELFF
TGCGCCAGCAGCTTGGCGGAGGGCTCGAACACCGGGGAGCTGTTTTTT
>-|-|TRBV13|TRBJ1-2
CASSLRPSIGYTF
TGTGCCAGCAGCTTAAGACCCAGTATCGGCTACACCTTC
>TRBD1|-|TRBV11-1|TRBJ2-7
CASSARDRGPEQYF
TGTGCCAGCAGCGCTCGGGACAGGGGACCCGAGCAGTACTTC
>TRBD1|-|TRBV25-1|TRBJ2-3
CASSESPGQGSTDTQYF
TGTGCCAGCAGTGAATCCCCCGGACAGGGGAGCACAGATACGCAGTATTTT
>TRBD1|many|TRBV19|TRBJ2-3
CASSFQGSWTGVRDTQYF
TGTGCCAGTAGTTTCCAGGGGTCCTGGACAGGGGTGCGAGATACGCAGTATTTT
>-|-|TRBV4-1|TRBJ2-7
CASSQDQGPYEQYF
TGCGCCAGCAGCCAAGACCAGGGTCCCTACGAGCAGTACTTC
>TRBD1|-|TRBV9|TRBJ2-5
CASSVNIGGGETQYF
TGTGCCAGCAGCGTAAACATAGGGGGCGGGGAGACCCAGTACTTC
>-|-|TRBV27|TRBJ2-1
CASSLARTVSSYNEQFF
TGTGCCAGCAGTTTAGCGAGGACGGTGAGCTCCTACAATGAGCAGTTCTTC
>TRBD1|-|TRBV6-6|TRBJ1-2
CAGRGQQKYGYTF
TGTGCCGGCAGGGGACAGCAAAAATATGGCTACACCTTC
>TRBD1|-|TRBV7-9|TRBJ2-3
CASSRQGAGDTQYF
TGTGCCAGCAGCAGACAGGGGGCGGGAGATACGCAGTATTTT
>-|-|TRBV5-1|TRBJ1-4
CASSLTTNEKLFF
TGCGCCAGCAGCTTGACAACTAATGAAAAACTGTTTTTT
>-|-|TRBV6-5|TRBJ2-7
CASRGPIYEQYF
TGTGCCAGCAGGGGACCCATCTACGAGCAGTACTTC
>-|-|TRBV18|TRBJ2-2
CASSPHWTGELFF
TGTGCCAGCTCACCTCATTGGACCGGGGAGCTGTTTTTT